Listed here is a single T cell receptor (beta chain). The data belong to a study of long-term antiretroviral therapy in people with HIV. Study as a whole: Initial samples were collected about a decade before the 2015 immediate-ART recommendation.

The CDR3 is 15 amino acids. V lost 1 base, J lost 6 bases, and 7 bases stayed unmatched. Germline V gene data show CDR1 as LNHNV and CDR2 as YYDKDF (reference sequence). Version v3.0 of the immunoSEQ assay was performed at survey level. Sequencing had a target that covered about 40,000-55,000 T-cell genomes per sample. Profiling relied on immunoSEQ multiplex PCR, and the TCRdb table lists in-frame clones only, not all of them. The sample carries roughly 30,000 clones, more than 75% recorded once. PBMC samples from each donor numbered at least one pre-ART and at least two post-ART. Sequenced here: unsorted PBMCs, sampled 4.8 to 5 years after starting antiretroviral therapy. J is TRBJ1-1 and V is TRBV15, with 8 bases identical to TRBD1. This sequence originates from a man aged 35-49 years with HIV. Here the CDR3 reads CATSRASGQAAEAFF. The CDR3 DNA reads TGTGCCACCAGCAGAGCATCGGGACAGGCCGCTGAAGCTTTCTTT. The full variable domain, its missing parts supplied by reference TRBV15 and TRBJ1-1, is DAMVIQNPRYQVTQFGKPVTLSCSQTLNHNVMYWYQQKSSQAPKLLFHYYDKDFNNEADTPDNFQSRRPNTSFCFLDIRSPGLGDTAMYLCATSRASGQAAEAFFGQGTRLTVV.